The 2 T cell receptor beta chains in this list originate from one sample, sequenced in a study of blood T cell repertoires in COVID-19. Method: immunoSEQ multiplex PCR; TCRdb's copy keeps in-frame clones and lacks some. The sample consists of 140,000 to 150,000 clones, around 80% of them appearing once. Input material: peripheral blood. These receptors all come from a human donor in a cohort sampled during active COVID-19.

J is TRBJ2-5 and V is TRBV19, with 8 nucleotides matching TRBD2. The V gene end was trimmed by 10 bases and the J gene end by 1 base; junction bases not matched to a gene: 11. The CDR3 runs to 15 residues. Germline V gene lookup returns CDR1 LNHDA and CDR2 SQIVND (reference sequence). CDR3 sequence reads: CATARGGEVQETQYF. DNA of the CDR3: TGTGCCACTGCCCGGGGGGGCGAGGTCCAAGAGACCCAGTACTTC.

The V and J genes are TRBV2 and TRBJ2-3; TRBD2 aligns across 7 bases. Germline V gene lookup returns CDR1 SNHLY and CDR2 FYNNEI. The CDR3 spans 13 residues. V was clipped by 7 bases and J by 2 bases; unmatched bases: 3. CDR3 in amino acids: CASNGGFTDTQYF. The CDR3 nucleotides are TGTGCCAGCAACGGGGGGTTCACAGATACGCAGTATTTT.